The rows below give T cell receptor beta chains drawn from one sample of a study of cytomegalovirus exposure and HLA in healthy donors. Repertoires were generated with immunoSEQ multiplex PCR, while TCRdb's copy carries only in-frame clones and drops some. The sample holds approximately 150,000 clones, 68% seen once. Sequenced material: PBMCs. Every receptor here comes from a man aged 25 to 45 in good health and CMV-seropositive. Each CDR3 is given with its conserved first and last residue. The D gene is left open where the match is weak. The size entry is marked missing in some rows and otherwise reads once, few, many or a size class.

CDR3 protein: CSARDPYEQYF
CDR3 DNA: TGCAGTGCTAGAGATCCATACGAGCAGTACTTC
J gene: TRBJ2-7
clone size: NA
V gene: TRBV20-1
D gene: NA

CDR3 protein: CASSPGGVGTEAFF
CDR3 DNA: TGTGCCAGCTCACCAGGGGGGGTTGGGACTGAAGCTTTCTTT
J gene: TRBJ1-1
clone size: few
V gene: TRBV18
D gene: NA

CDR3 protein: CASSEWGDRGLYGYTF
CDR3 DNA: TGTGCCAGCAGTGAATGGGGGGACAGGGGACTCTATGGCTACACCTTC
J gene: TRBJ1-2
clone size: once
V gene: TRBV6-1
D gene: TRBD1

CDR3 protein: CASSLYNSQETQYF
CDR3 DNA: TGTGCCAGCAGTTTATATAACTCACAAGAGACCCAGTACTTC
J gene: TRBJ2-5
clone size: NA
V gene: TRBV27
D gene: NA

CDR3 protein: CSSSYPGWGLAGNAYEQYF
CDR3 DNA: TGTTCCAGCAGCTACCCCGGGTGGGGACTAGCGGGAAACGCATACGAGCAGTACTTC
J gene: TRBJ2-7
clone size: NA
V gene: TRBV7-9
D gene: TRBD2

CDR3 protein: CASSRTGLAYEQFF
CDR3 DNA: TGTGCCAGCAGCCGGACGGGACTAGCGTACGAGCAGTTCTTC
J gene: TRBJ2-1
clone size: NA
V gene: TRBV14
D gene: TRBD2

CDR3 protein: CASSLGGHPPPTF
CDR3 DNA: TGTGCCAGCAGCTTAGGGGGACACCCCCCGCCCACCTTC
J gene: TRBJ1-2
clone size: few
V gene: TRBV11-3
D gene: NA

CDR3 protein: CASSIWGAQPQHF
CDR3 DNA: TGTGCCAGTAGTATCTGGGGCGCTCAGCCCCAGCATTTT
J gene: TRBJ1-5
clone size: once
V gene: TRBV19
D gene: NA

CDR3 protein: CASSSSGSRRGTEAFF
CDR3 DNA: TGTGCCAGCAGCTCCTCGGGGTCCCGGAGGGGCACTGAAGCTTTCTTT
J gene: TRBJ1-1
clone size: NA
V gene: TRBV9
D gene: NA

CDR3 protein: CASSFMGDEQFF
CDR3 DNA: TGTGCCAGCAGCTTCATGGGCGATGAGCAGTTCTTC
J gene: TRBJ2-1
clone size: few
V gene: TRBV7-9
D gene: NA

CDR3 protein: CASSPGLAGVAGELFF
CDR3 DNA: TGTGCCAGCAGCCCCGGACTAGCGGGAGTTGCCGGGGAGCTGTTTTTT
J gene: TRBJ2-2
clone size: few
V gene: TRBV9
D gene: TRBD2

CDR3 protein: CASSSGTAGAFF
CDR3 DNA: TGCGCCAGCAGCTCCGGGACAGCGGGTGCTTTCTTT
J gene: TRBJ1-1
clone size: few
V gene: TRBV5-1
D gene: TRBD1

CDR3 protein: CSVPFYGYTF
CDR3 DNA: TGCAGTGTCCCCTTCTATGGCTACACCTTC
J gene: TRBJ1-2
clone size: NA
V gene: TRBV20-1
D gene: NA

CDR3 protein: CASSATSGPMQQYF
CDR3 DNA: TGTGCCAGCAGCGCTACTAGCGGCCCCATGCAGCAGTACTTC
J gene: TRBJ2-7
clone size: once
V gene: TRBV7-8
D gene: TRBD2

CDR3 protein: CASSIGLALDTGELFF
CDR3 DNA: TGCGCCAGCAGCATAGGACTAGCGTTAGACACCGGGGAGCTGTTTTTT
J gene: TRBJ2-2
clone size: NA
V gene: TRBV5-1
D gene: TRBD2

CDR3 protein: CSVYSGGGRGYTF
CDR3 DNA: TGCAGCGTTTATTCTGGGGGGGGTCGTGGCTACACCTTC
J gene: TRBJ1-2
clone size: few
V gene: TRBV29-1
D gene: NA

CDR3 protein: CASLLAGGSIGELFF
CDR3 DNA: TGTGCCAGCTTACTAGCGGGAGGATCTATCGGGGAGCTGTTTTTT
J gene: TRBJ2-2
clone size: NA
V gene: TRBV6-1
D gene: TRBD2

CDR3 protein: CASSLAGAGGSDEQYF
CDR3 DNA: TGTGCCAGCAGCTTAGCGGGGGCGGGAGGTTCTGACGAGCAGTACTTC
J gene: TRBJ2-7
clone size: NA
V gene: TRBV7-2
D gene: TRBD2

CDR3 protein: CASSIAGTSGYEQYF
CDR3 DNA: TGTGCCAGCAGCATTGCCGGGACTAGCGGTTACGAGCAGTACTTC
J gene: TRBJ2-7
clone size: NA
V gene: TRBV9
D gene: TRBD2

CDR3 protein: CASSHIGDRGREQYF
CDR3 DNA: TGTGCCAGCTCCCATATTGGGGACAGGGGGCGCGAGCAGTACTTC
J gene: TRBJ2-7
clone size: NA
V gene: TRBV18
D gene: TRBD1

CDR3 protein: CASRLQETQYF
CDR3 DNA: TGTGCCAGCCGCCTACAAGAGACCCAGTACTTC
J gene: TRBJ2-5
clone size: NA
V gene: TRBV6-5
D gene: NA

CDR3 protein: CASRLDREYYEQYF
CDR3 DNA: TGTGCCAGCAGGCTAGACAGGGAATACTACGAGCAGTACTTC
J gene: TRBJ2-7
clone size: few
V gene: TRBV6-1
D gene: TRBD1

CDR3 protein: CASSYGAPVGGNTGELFF
CDR3 DNA: TGTGCCAGCAGTTACGGTGCTCCTGTGGGGGGGAACACCGGGGAGCTGTTTTTT
J gene: TRBJ2-2
clone size: NA
V gene: TRBV27
D gene: NA

CDR3 protein: CASSIGGPRNGYTF
CDR3 DNA: TGTGCCAGTAGTATAGGAGGGCCGAGGAATGGCTACACCTTC
J gene: TRBJ1-2
clone size: NA
V gene: TRBV19
D gene: NA

CDR3 protein: CASSEGRGRTEAFF
CDR3 DNA: TGTGCCAGCAGTGAGGGCAGGGGAAGGACTGAAGCTTTCTTT
J gene: TRBJ1-1
clone size: NA
V gene: TRBV6-1
D gene: NA

CDR3 protein: CATSTPQFTEAFF
CDR3 DNA: TGTGCCACCAGCACCCCACAGTTCACTGAAGCTTTCTTT
J gene: TRBJ1-1
clone size: NA
V gene: TRBV15
D gene: NA

CDR3 protein: CAWGGLAGVETQYF
CDR3 DNA: TGTGCCTGGGGGGGACTAGCGGGAGTGGAGACCCAGTACTTC
J gene: TRBJ2-5
clone size: NA
V gene: TRBV30
D gene: TRBD2

CDR3 protein: CASSLQGNTEAFF
CDR3 DNA: TGTGCCAGCAGCCTACAGGGTAACACTGAAGCTTTCTTT
J gene: TRBJ1-1
clone size: few
V gene: TRBV14
D gene: NA

CDR3 protein: CASRPRGTGGDQPQHF
CDR3 DNA: TGTGCCAGCAGGCCAAGGGGGACAGGGGGCGACCAGCCCCAGCATTTT
J gene: TRBJ1-5
clone size: NA
V gene: TRBV27
D gene: TRBD1

CDR3 protein: CASSVESSYNEQFF
CDR3 DNA: TGTGCCAGCAGTGTGGAGAGCTCCTACAATGAGCAGTTCTTC
J gene: TRBJ2-1
clone size: few
V gene: TRBV6-1
D gene: NA

CDR3 protein: CASSQVTGQQTYEQYF
CDR3 DNA: TGCGCCAGCAGCCAAGTCACCGGACAGCAAACCTACGAGCAGTACTTC
J gene: TRBJ2-7
clone size: few
V gene: TRBV4-1
D gene: NA

CDR3 protein: CASSLDGQAGDDEQYF
CDR3 DNA: TGTGCCAGCAGCTTGGATGGTCAAGCGGGAGATGACGAGCAGTACTTC
J gene: TRBJ2-7
clone size: NA
V gene: TRBV4-2
D gene: TRBD2

CDR3 protein: CASSLRPEGRYEQYF
CDR3 DNA: TGCGCCAGCAGCTTAAGACCCGAGGGAAGATACGAGCAGTACTTC
J gene: TRBJ2-7
clone size: NA
V gene: TRBV5-1
D gene: NA